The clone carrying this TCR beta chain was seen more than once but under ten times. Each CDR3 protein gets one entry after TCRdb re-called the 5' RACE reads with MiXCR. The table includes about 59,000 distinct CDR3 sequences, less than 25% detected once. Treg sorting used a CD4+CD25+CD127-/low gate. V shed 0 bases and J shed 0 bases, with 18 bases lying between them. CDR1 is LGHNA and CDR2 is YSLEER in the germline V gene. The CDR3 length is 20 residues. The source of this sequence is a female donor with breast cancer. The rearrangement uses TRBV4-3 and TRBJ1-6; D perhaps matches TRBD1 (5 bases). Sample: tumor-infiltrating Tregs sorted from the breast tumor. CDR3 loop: CASSQDVPVGRSSYNSPLHF. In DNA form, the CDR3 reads TGCGCCAGCAGCCAAGACGTTCCCGTGGGACGGAGCTCCTATAATTCACCCCTCCACTTT.